This T cell receptor (beta chain) appears in the sequencing data of a study of beta chain features in type 1 diabetes. Overall study: Taken together, all samples contributed approximately 110 million examined sorted cells. Regarding the study as a whole: PCR, the amplification step, might favor shorter templates, equally in patients and controls. Across patients, naive, central memory and Treg TCRB repertoires exhibited apparently greater similarity than was observed across healthy donors. People with Type 1 diabetes carried modestly yet significantly shorter TCRB CDR3s in all four CD4+ subsets. These data did not resolve whether HLA type affects TCRB rearrangement.

Only a few counts were recorded for this clone. The target antigen is unknown. Every isolated RNA sample was fully reverse transcribed, so sequencing captured expressed TCRB transcripts. Assay used: immunoSEQ multiplex PCR; TCRdb lists only in-frame clones, some missing. In the table there are approximately 250,000 clones, around 25% of which are singletons. Trimming took off 4 bases at V and 5 bases at J, with 18 bases between the two ends. This CDR3 has 15 amino acids. Germline CDR1 is SGHRS and CDR2 is YFSETQ. This clonotype was obtained from a woman in her 30s with type 1 diabetes. The chain carries TRBV5-1 and TRBJ1-1; D gene ambiguous. Input material: naive CD4+ T cells from blood. The CDR3 loop is CASSQFEGVRTEAFF. The CDR3 nucleotides are TGCGCCAGCAGCCAATTCGAGGGTGTTCGGACTGAAGCTTTCTTT.